These 25 T cell receptor beta chains originate from one sample sequenced in a study of T cell responses to AZD1222 COVID-19 vaccine. Some clones are missing from TCRdb's copy, which holds only in-frame ones; the method was immunoSEQ multiplex PCR. The repertoire holds 85,000 to 110,000 clones, with roughly 91% as singletons. Sequenced material: peripheral blood, taken on day 0 of AZD1222 vaccination. Receptors originate from an adult in good health.

The chain carries TRBV28 and TRBJ2-7; D ambiguous. The germline V gene has CDR1 MDHEN and CDR2 SYDVKM. This CDR3 has 13 residues. Trimming cost V 4 bases and J 0 bases, with 7 bases left between them. CDR3 region: CASSSMLSYEQYF. Here the CDR3 DNA reads TGTGCCAGCAGTTCAATGCTCTCCTACGAGCAGTACTTC.

This clone was seen a few times. V usage is TRBV4-2 and J usage is TRBJ2-7; D not resolved. This CDR3 has 16 residues. V gave up 1 base and J gave up 5 bases, with 18 bases separating them. Germline loops: CDR1 LGHNA, CDR2 YNFKEQ. The CDR3 here is CASSQVSRQFNDEQYF. The CDR3 nucleotides are TGTGCCAGCAGCCAAGTGAGTAGGCAGTTTAACGACGAGCAGTACTTC.

V usage is TRBV3-1 (or the pseudogene TRBV3-2) and J usage is TRBJ1-4; 7 nucleotides align to TRBD1. The CDR3 has 14 residues. From germline, CDR1 is LGHDT and CDR2 YNNKEL (reference sequence). J gave up 8 bases and V 3 bases, and 6 bases lay outside the gene matches. CDR3 nucleotides: TGTGCCAGCAGCCACAGGACAGGACAAGAAAAACTGTTTTTT. Protein sequence: CASSHRTGQEKLFF.

V and J are TRBV5-1 and TRBJ2-7; D is perhaps TRBD2 (6 bases). CDR3 length: 12 residues. Per germline, CDR1 SGHRS and CDR2 YFSETQ. Between the trimmed V and J ends, which lost 0 bases and 5 bases, there was a span of 6 bases. CDR3 protein: CASSLAGDEQYF. In nucleotides, the CDR3 is TGCGCCAGCAGCTTGGCGGGGGACGAGCAGTACTTC.

This clone was observed a handful of times. The J gene is TRBJ2-7, the V gene TRBV19; the match to TRBD1 covers 9 bases. CDR3 length: 13 amino acids. Germline CDR1 reads LNHDA; CDR2 reads SQIVND (reference sequence). The J segment lost 3 bases and the V segment lost 10 bases, leaving 7 bases of the junction unmatched. The CDR3 is CATSPGQGYEQYF. DNA for the CDR3: TGTGCCACCTCCCCGGGACAGGGCTACGAGCAGTACTTC.

With regard to this clone: An end of the junction differs from the germline gene, which may be a read error. The CDR3 DNA follows: TGTGCCAGCACCCGGGACGTCGGACCCCAAAACTTC. Amino acid sequence: CASTRDVGPQNF. This sequence joins TRBV5-4 and TRBJ2-7; D is possibly TRBD1 or TRBD2 (5 bases each). The CDR3 has 12 amino acids. Germline loops: CDR1 SGHNT, CDR2 YYREEE (reference sequence).

The V gene is TRBV10-1, the J gene TRBJ2-1, with 12 bases identical to TRBD2. The CDR3 consists of 15 residues. Germline V gene lookup returns CDR1 WNHNN and CDR2 SYGVQD (reference sequence). Trimming cost V 5 bases and J 7 bases; bases outside gene matches: 6. The CDR3 here is CASSPGTSGLNEQFF. The CDR3 DNA follows: TGCGCCAGCAGTCCTGGGACTAGCGGGCTTAATGAGCAGTTCTTC.

The rearrangement joins TRBV23-1 to TRBJ2-7; D perhaps matches TRBD2 (6 bases). TRBV23-1 is an open reading frame, and its role is uncertain. This CDR3 has 18 residues. V lost 8 bases and J lost 4, with 30 bases in between. The CDR3 sequence is CASFECAAVGGGRYEQYF. CDR3 coding DNA: TGCGCCAGCTTCGAATGTGCGGCCGTAGGAGGAGGGAGGTACGAGCAGTACTTC.

The genes are TRBV28 and TRBJ1-1, with D possibly matching TRBD1 (6 bases). Trimming took off 7 bases at V and 4 bases at J, with 16 bases between the two ends. The CDR3 is 14 amino acids. Germline CDR1 reads MDHEN; CDR2 reads SYDVKM. CDR3 amino acids: CASKIQGGSTEAFF. CDR3 DNA sequence: TGTGCCAGCAAGATACAGGGTGGTTCCACTGAAGCTTTCTTT. Full variable domain (remainder filled in from reference TRBV28 and TRBJ1-1): DVKVTQSSRYLVKRTGEKVFLECVQDMDHENMFWYRQDPGLGLRLIYFSYDVKMKEKGDIPEGYSVSREKKERFSLILESASTNQTSMYLCASKIQGGSTEAFFGQGTRLTVV.

The chain combines TRBV2 with TRBJ1-6, with TRBD1 as a possible D gene (6 bases). Germline V gene data show CDR1 as SNHLY and CDR2 as FYNNEI. V was clipped by 5 bases and J by 6 bases, with 11 bases between them. CDR3 length: 14 amino acids. CDR3 sequence: CASSRGQSNSPLHF. DNA for the CDR3: TGTGCCAGCAGTCGGGGGCAGAGTAATTCACCCCTCCACTTT.

The J gene is TRBJ2-1, the V gene TRBV15, with TRBD2 identical over 9 bases. CDR1 is LNHNV and CDR2 is YYDKDF in the germline V gene (reference sequence). The CDR3 loop spans 15 amino acids. V shed 5 bases, J shed 7 bases, and the junction held 9 bases outside the gene matches. The CDR3 protein is CATSDAGGPGNEQFF. The DNA of the CDR3 is TGTGCCACCAGCGACGCGGGAGGGCCGGGAAATGAGCAGTTCTTC.

The CDR3 DNA follows: TGTGCCATATTACCGGGACTAGCGGGCAATGAGCAGTTCTTC. This sequence encodes CAILPGLAGNEQFF. The chain links TRBV7-9 to TRBJ2-1; TRBD2 matches 12 bases. The ends lost 10 bases at V and 6 bases at J; junction bases unmatched: 7. There are 14 residues in the CDR3. Germline V gene sequence: CDR1 SEHNR, CDR2 FQNEAQ (reference sequence).

This chain joins TRBV28 and TRBJ2-5; D is uncertain. Germline CDR1 is MDHEN and CDR2 is SYDVKM. Trimming took off 6 bases at V and 5 bases at J, with 13 bases between the two ends. This CDR3 comprises 13 residues. The DNA for the CDR3 is TGTGCCAGCAGCCCTCCGGGTGGGGAGACCCAGTACTTC. Translation gives CASSPPGGETQYF.

The chain recombines TRBV9 with TRBJ2-7, with TRBD2 matching over 7 bases. The V gene end was trimmed by 0 bases and the J gene end by 3 bases; junction bases not matched to a gene: 6. This CDR3 spans 15 amino acids. CDR1 SGDLS and CDR2 YYNGEE come from the germline V gene. The CDR3 nucleotides are TGTGCCAGCAGCGTAGCAGCGGGGTCGCACTACGAGCAGTACTTC. Its protein product is CASSVAAGSHYEQYF.

The chain joins TRBV5-4 to TRBJ2-7; tentatively, D is TRBD2 (6 bases). The germline V and J ends were trimmed by 0 bases and 2 bases, with 9 bases remaining between them. This CDR3 region has 14 residues. Germline CDR1 and CDR2: SGHNT and YYREEE (reference sequence). Here the CDR3 reads CASSLDAGPYEQYF. In DNA form, the CDR3 reads TGTGCCAGCAGCTTGGACGCGGGGCCCTACGAGCAGTACTTC.

CDR3 sequence: CASSQDRYGDNEQFF. CDR3 coding DNA: TGTGCCAGCAGCCAAGATAGGTACGGTGACAATGAGCAGTTCTTC. The V call is TRBV3-1 (or the pseudogene TRBV3-2), the J call TRBJ2-1, with D uncertain. Trimming stripped 0 bases from V and 5 bases from J, with 11 bases between. The CDR3 is 15 amino acids. Germline lookup yields CDR1 LGHDT and CDR2 YNNKEL (reference sequence).

The V call is TRBV7-2, the J call TRBJ2-1, with D unclear. The V end was cut by 5 bases, the J end by 0 bases, with 11 bases between. This CDR3 is 15 amino acids long. Germline V gene sequence: CDR1 SGHTA, CDR2 FQGNSA. The CDR3 is CASSVSSSSYNEQFF. Written as DNA, the CDR3 is TGTGCCAGCAGCGTTAGCAGCAGCTCCTACAATGAGCAGTTCTTC. The complete variable domain, with remaining parts taken from reference TRBV7-2 and TRBJ2-1, reads GAGVSQSPSNKVTEKGKDVELRCDPISGHTALYWYRQSLGQGLEFLIYFQGNSAPDKSGLPSDRFSAERTGGSVSTLTIQRTQQEDSAVYLCASSVSSSSYNEQFFGPGTRLTVL.

V is TRBV30 and J is TRBJ2-7; D might be TRBD1 (6 bases). Deletions cut 3 bases from V and 3 bases from J, with 9 bases between. The germline CDR1 and CDR2 sequences are GTSNPN and SVGIG (reference sequence). The CDR3 extends over 12 amino acids. CDR3 DNA: TGTGCCTGGAGGGGACACAGCTACGAGCAGTACTTC. It encodes CAWRGHSYEQYF.

The chain carries TRBV19 and TRBJ1-6; no reliable D call. Deletions cut 6 bases from V and 14 bases from J, with 11 bases between. Per germline, CDR1 LNHDA and CDR2 SQIVND (reference sequence). The CDR3 consists of 11 residues. The CDR3 coding sequence is TGTGCCAGTAGAGGTATCGGCACCCTCCACTTT. Translating it yields CASRGIGTLHF.

The chain joins TRBV27 to TRBJ2-7, with D tentatively TRBD2 (5 bases). Germline V lookup: CDR1 MNHEY, CDR2 SMNVEV (reference sequence). The CDR3 covers 13 residues. With 2 bases removed from V and 3 bases from J, the gap between germline ends came to 8 bases. The CDR3 loop is CASSLREGYEQYF. In nucleotides, the CDR3 is TGTGCCAGCAGTTTAAGAGAGGGCTACGAGCAGTACTTC.

The chain carries TRBV18 and TRBJ1-3; no reliable D call. Trimming pared 1 base from V and 0 bases from J, leaving 4 bases between. The CDR3 totals 14 residues. Germline lookup yields CDR1 KGHSH and CDR2 LQKENI. CDR3 sequence: CASSPQSSGNTIYF. Here the CDR3 DNA reads TGTGCCAGCTCACCACAGTCCTCTGGAAACACCATATATTTT.

This rearrangement joins TRBV6-2 or TRBV6-3 to TRBJ1-5, with D possibly TRBD1 on 6 matching bases. Germline-derived CDR1 and CDR2 are MNHEY and SVGEGT. Trimming left V 2 bases short and J 3 bases short, with 8 bases between. The CDR3 covers 14 residues. This CDR3 is CASSYGDTNQPQHF. The CDR3 nucleotides read TGTGCCAGCAGTTACGGGGACACCAATCAGCCCCAGCATTTT.

This clone showed up just once. The rearrangement links TRBV14 to TRBJ1-5, with TRBD1 identical over 7 bases. The CDR3 sequence is 16 residues long. Germline CDR1 SGHDN, CDR2 FVKESK. V dropped 0 bases and J dropped 2; count of bases not matched to a gene: 4. CDR3 nucleotides: TGTGCCAGCAGCCAAGATGGCACAGGGGGCAATCAGCCCCAGCATTTT. This gives the protein CASSQDGTGGNQPQHF.

Comment on this clone: This same CDR3 is encoded by further DNA sequences in the sample. CDR3 DNA sequence: TGTGCCAGCAGCCCCCTGAATGAGCAGTTCTTC. Translated, it gives CASSPLNEQFF. The genes are TRBV6-2 or TRBV6-3 and TRBJ2-1, with no clear D. V was trimmed by 6 bases and J by 7 bases, leaving 7 bases between them. This CDR3 is 11 amino acids long. CDR1 and CDR2 from the germline V gene are MNHEY and SVGEGT.

The chain carries TRBV6-5 and TRBJ1-6, with D maybe TRBD1 (6 bases). Germline V gene lookup returns CDR1 MNHEY and CDR2 SVGAGI. This CDR3 comprises 15 residues. Trimming stripped 8 bases from V and 9 bases from J, with 20 bases between. The CDR3 sequence: CASRFRGHGSSPLHF. Written as DNA, the CDR3 is TGTGCCAGCCGGTTTAGGGGACACGGAAGTTCACCCCTCCACTTT.